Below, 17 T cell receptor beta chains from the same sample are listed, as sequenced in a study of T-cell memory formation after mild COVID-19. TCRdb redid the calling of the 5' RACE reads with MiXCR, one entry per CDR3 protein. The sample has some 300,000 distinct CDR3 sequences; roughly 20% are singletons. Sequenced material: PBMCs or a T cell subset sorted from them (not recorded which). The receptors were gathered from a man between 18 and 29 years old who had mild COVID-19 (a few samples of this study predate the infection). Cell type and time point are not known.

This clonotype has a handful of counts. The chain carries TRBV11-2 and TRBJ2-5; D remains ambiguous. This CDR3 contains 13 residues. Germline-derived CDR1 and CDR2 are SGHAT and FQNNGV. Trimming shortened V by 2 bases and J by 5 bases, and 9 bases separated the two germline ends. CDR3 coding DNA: TGTGCCAGCAGCTTATCTAGAAGTGAGACCCAGTACTTC. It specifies CASSLSRSETQYF.

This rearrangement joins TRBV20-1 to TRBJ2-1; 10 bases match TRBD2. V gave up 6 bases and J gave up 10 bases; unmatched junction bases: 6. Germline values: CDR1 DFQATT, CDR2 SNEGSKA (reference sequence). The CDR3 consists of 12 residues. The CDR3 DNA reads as TGCAGTGCCATAGCGGGGGGAGACGAGCAGTTCTTC. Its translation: CSAIAGGDEQFF.

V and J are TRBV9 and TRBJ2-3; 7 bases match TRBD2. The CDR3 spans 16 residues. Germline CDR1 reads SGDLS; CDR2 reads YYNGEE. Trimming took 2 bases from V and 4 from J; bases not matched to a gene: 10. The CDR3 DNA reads TGTGCCAGCAGCGTCTCGGGACGGGGGGAGTCAGATACGCAGTATTTT. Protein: CASSVSGRGESDTQYF.

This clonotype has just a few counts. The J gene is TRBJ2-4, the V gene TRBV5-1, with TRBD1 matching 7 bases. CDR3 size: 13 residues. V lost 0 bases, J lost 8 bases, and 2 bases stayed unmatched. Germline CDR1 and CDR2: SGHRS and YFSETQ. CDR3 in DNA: TGCGCCAGCAGCTTGGAGGGGGCGGACATTCAGTACTTC. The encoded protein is CASSLEGADIQYF.

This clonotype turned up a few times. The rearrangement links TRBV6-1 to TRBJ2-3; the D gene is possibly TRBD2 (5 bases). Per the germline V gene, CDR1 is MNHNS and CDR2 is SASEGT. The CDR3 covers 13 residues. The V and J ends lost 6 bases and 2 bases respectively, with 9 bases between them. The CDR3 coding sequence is TGTGCCAGCAGGGACTTCCACACAGATACGCAGTATTTT. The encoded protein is CASRDFHTDTQYF.

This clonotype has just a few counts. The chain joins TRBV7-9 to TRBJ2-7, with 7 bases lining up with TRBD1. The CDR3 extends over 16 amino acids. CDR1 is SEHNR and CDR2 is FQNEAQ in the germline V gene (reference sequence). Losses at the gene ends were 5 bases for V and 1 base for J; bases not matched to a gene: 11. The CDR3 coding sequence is TGTGCCAGCAGCCCTGGGCCCGGGACAGTTTCCTACGAGCAGTACTTC. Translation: CASSPGPGTVSYEQYF.

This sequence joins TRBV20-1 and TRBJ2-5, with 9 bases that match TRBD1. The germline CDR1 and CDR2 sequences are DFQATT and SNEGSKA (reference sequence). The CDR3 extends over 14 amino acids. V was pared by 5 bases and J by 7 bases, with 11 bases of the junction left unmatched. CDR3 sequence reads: CSAGGRQGVGTQYF. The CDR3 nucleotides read TGCAGTGCTGGGGGCCGACAGGGGGTAGGGACCCAGTACTTC.

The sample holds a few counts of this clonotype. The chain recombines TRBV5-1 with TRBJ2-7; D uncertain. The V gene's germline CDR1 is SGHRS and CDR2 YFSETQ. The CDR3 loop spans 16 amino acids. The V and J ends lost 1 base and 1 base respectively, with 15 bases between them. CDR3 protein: CASSLTLLRKSYEQYF. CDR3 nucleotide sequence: TGCGCCAGCAGCTTGACCCTTTTGAGGAAGTCCTACGAGCAGTACTTC. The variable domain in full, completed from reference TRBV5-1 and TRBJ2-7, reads KAGVTQTPRYLIKTRGQQVTLSCSPISGHRSVSWYQQTPGQGLQFLFEYFSETQRNKGNFPGRFSGRQFSNSRSEMNVSTLELGDSALYLCASSLTLLRKSYEQYFGPGTRLTVT.

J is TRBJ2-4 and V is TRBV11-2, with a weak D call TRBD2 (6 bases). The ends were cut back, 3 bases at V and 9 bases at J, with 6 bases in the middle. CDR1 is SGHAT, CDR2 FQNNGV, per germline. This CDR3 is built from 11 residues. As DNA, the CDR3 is TGTGCCAGCAGCTTCGGGGGCATTCAGTACTTC. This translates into CASSFGGIQYF.

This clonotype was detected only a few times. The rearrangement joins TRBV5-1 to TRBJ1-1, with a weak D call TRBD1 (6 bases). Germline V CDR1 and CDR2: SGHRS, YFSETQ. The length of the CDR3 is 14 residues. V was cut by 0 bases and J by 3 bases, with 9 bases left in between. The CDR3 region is CASSLDWGHTEAFF. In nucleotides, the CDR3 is TGCGCCAGCAGCTTGGATTGGGGGCACACTGAAGCTTTCTTT.

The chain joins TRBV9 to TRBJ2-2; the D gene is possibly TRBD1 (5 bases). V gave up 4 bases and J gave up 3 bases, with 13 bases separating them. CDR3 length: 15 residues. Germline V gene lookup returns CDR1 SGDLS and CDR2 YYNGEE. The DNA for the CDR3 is TGTGCCAGCAGCACCAGTCAGGGATACACCGGGGAGCTGTTTTTT. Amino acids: CASSTSQGYTGELFF.

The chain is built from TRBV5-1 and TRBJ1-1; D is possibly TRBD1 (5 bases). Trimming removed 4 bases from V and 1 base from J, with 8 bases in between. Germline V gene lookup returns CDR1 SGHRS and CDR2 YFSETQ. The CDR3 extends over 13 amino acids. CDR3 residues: CASSEQANTEAFF. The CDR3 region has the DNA TGCGCCAGCAGCGAACAGGCGAACACTGAAGCTTTCTTT.

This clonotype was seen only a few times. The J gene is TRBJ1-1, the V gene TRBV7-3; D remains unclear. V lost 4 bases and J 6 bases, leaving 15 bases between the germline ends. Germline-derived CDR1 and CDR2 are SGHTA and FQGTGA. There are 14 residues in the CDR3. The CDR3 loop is CASSSHWPFAEAFF. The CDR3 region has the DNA TGTGCCAGCAGCTCTCACTGGCCCTTCGCTGAAGCTTTCTTT.

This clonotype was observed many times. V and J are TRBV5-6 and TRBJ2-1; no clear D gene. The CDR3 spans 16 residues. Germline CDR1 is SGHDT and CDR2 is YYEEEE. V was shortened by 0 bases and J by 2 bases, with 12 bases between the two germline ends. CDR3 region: CASSLAKGSTYNEQFF. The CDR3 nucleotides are TGTGCCAGCAGCTTGGCCAAGGGATCCACCTACAATGAGCAGTTCTTC. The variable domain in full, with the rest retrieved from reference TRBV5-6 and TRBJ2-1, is DAGVTQSPTHLIKTRGQQVTLRCSPKSGHDTVSWYQQALGQGPQFIFQYYEEEERQRGNFPDRFSGHQFPNYSSELNVNALLLGDSALYLCASSLAKGSTYNEQFFGPGTRLTVL.

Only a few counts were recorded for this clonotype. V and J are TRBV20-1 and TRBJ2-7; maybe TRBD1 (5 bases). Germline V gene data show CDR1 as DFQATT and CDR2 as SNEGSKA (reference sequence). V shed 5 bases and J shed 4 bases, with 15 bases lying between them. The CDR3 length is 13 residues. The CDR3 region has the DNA TGCAGTGCTCGATCCGGCGCAGGGTACGAGCAGTACTTC. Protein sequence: CSARSGAGYEQYF.

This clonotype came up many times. CDR3 DNA: TGTGCCAGCAGTTTCGGGCAGGGAAGTAATCAGCCCCAGCATTTT. It encodes CASSFGQGSNQPQHF. This chain joins TRBV12-3 or TRBV12-4 and TRBJ1-5, with D maybe TRBD1 (5 bases). The CDR3 extends over 15 amino acids. V was clipped by 3 bases and J by 4 bases, with 13 bases between them.

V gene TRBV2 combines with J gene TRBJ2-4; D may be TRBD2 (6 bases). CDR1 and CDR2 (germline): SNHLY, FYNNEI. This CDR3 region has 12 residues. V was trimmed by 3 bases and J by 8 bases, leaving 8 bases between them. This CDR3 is CASSEGGYIQYF. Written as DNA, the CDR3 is TGTGCCAGCAGTGAGGGAGGCTACATTCAGTACTTC.